This T cell receptor (beta chain) originates from a study of T cells after yellow fever vaccination. MiXCR, run by TCRdb on the 5' RACE reads, gives a single entry per CDR3 protein. The sample has approximately 550,000 distinct CDR3 sequences, roughly 14% seen once. CDR3 size: 16 residues. Deletions cut 0 bases from V and 0 bases from J, with 12 bases between. Germline V lookup: CDR1 MNHEY, CDR2 SVGAGI. The chain links TRBV6-5 to TRBJ2-7; no definite D call. The input for sequencing was PBMCs, taken on the day of the yellow fever booster vaccination. This clonotype was sampled from a man aged 30 to 39 who received the YFV17D yellow fever vaccine. Here the CDR3 reads CASSYSRRVVSYEQYF. The CDR3 coding sequence is TGTGCCAGCAGTTACTCGAGGCGTGTCGTCTCCTACGAGCAGTACTTC.